The 22 T cell receptor beta chains in this list originate from one sample, sequenced in a study of early T cells in non-severe SARS-CoV-2 infection. TCRdb itself ran the 5' RACE reads through MiXCR, one entry per CDR3 protein. The data hold roughly 75,000 distinct CDR3 sequences, with around 11% observed a single time. Source material: whole blood. These receptors were obtained from an adult who was a healthcare worker with PCR-confirmed SARS-CoV-2 infection or an uninfected control (not recorded which).

This clonotype was seen a few times. The chain recombines TRBV5-8 with TRBJ2-1, with a tentative D call TRBD2 (7 bases). The CDR3 contains 16 residues. Germline V lookup: CDR1 SGHTS, CDR2 YDEGEE. The V gene lost 0 bases and the J gene lost 7 bases, with 17 bases spanning the gap. DNA for the CDR3: TGTGCCAGCAGCTTGGCGTGGGGGGGCCCGGGAAATGAGCAGTTCTTC. This translates into CASSLAWGGPGNEQFF. Filled out from reference TRBV5-8 and TRBJ2-1, the complete variable domain reads EAGVTQSPTHLIKTRGQQATLRCSPISGHTSVYWYQQALGLGLQFLLWYDEGEERNRGNFPPRFSGRQFPNYSSELNVNALELEDSALYLCASSLAWGGPGNEQFFGPGTRLTVL.

This clonotype has a count of ten or more. The genes are TRBV7-9 and TRBJ2-7; weak D call: TRBD1 (5 bases). V was trimmed by 5 bases and J by 6 bases, leaving 23 bases between them. This CDR3 comprises 16 residues. Per germline, CDR1 SEHNR and CDR2 FQNEAQ (reference sequence). The CDR3 loop is CASSPKPTLRASEQYF. DNA of the CDR3: TGTGCCAGCAGCCCAAAGCCGACCCTCAGGGCCTCCGAGCAGTACTTC.

This clonotype is termed medium-sized (0.01 to 0.1%). V gene TRBV18 combines with J gene TRBJ1-1; 9 bases align to TRBD1. Trimming took 4 bases from V and 3 from J; bases not matched to a gene: 6. CDR3 length equals 15 residues. In germline, CDR1 is KGHSH, CDR2 LQKENI. The DNA for the CDR3 is TGTGCCAGCTCACGCGGCACAGGGGGCCACACTGAAGCTTTCTTT. Protein product: CASSRGTGGHTEAFF.

The gene calls are TRBV6-2 or TRBV6-3 and TRBJ1-2, with TRBD1 matching over 7 bases. Germline CDR1 reads MNHEY; CDR2 reads SVGEGT. V lost 5 bases, J lost 7 bases, and 7 bases stayed unmatched. CDR3 length: 13 residues. The CDR3, as DNA: TGTGCCAGCAGTCCACGACAGGGTACTGGCTACACCTTC. This codes for CASSPRQGTGYTF.

This clonotype was recorded a few times. This chain joins TRBV3-1 and TRBJ1-4; tentative D call: TRBD1 (5 bases). The CDR3 length is 16 residues. The V end lost 4 bases, the J end lost 0 bases, and 12 bases lay between the germline ends. CDR1 and CDR2 (germline): LGHDT, YNNKEL (reference sequence). The CDR3 region has the DNA TGTGCCAGCAGCCCTTACCCGACAGCAACTAATGAAAAACTGTTTTTT. This sequence encodes CASSPYPTATNEKLFF. Filled out from reference TRBV3-1 and TRBJ1-4, the complete variable domain reads DTAVSQTPKYLVTQMGNDKSIKCEQNLGHDTMYWYKQDSKKFLKIMFSYNNKELIINETVPNRFSPKSPDKAHLNLHINSLELGDSAVYFCASSPYPTATNEKLFFGSGTQLSVL.

This clonotype came up a few times. V gene TRBV20-1 combines with J gene TRBJ1-2; TRBD1 might be the D (5 bases). V lost 1 base and J lost 10, with 16 bases in between. The CDR3 is 13 residues long. Germline CDR1 reads DFQATT; CDR2 reads SNEGSKA (reference sequence). CDR3 amino acids: CSARGVQAATYTF. In DNA form, the CDR3 reads TGCAGTGCTAGAGGGGTACAGGCCGCAACCTACACCTTC.

This clonotype was seen only a few times. The chain employs TRBV5-1 and TRBJ1-5; a weak D match, TRBD1 (6 bases). The CDR3 totals 16 residues. The V gene's germline CDR1 is SGHRS and CDR2 YFSETQ. Deletions cut 0 bases from V and 4 bases from J, with 14 bases between. The CDR3 DNA follows: TGCGCCAGCAGCTTGGGGGTACAGGGTTTGAATCAGCCCCAGCATTTT. It specifies CASSLGVQGLNQPQHF. Variable domain in full (rest from reference TRBV5-1 and TRBJ1-5): KAGVTQTPRYLIKTRGQQVTLSCSPISGHRSVSWYQQTPGQGLQFLFEYFSETQRNKGNFPGRFSGRQFSNSRSEMNVSTLELGDSALYLCASSLGVQGLNQPQHFGDGTRLSIL.

V usage is TRBV7-8 and J usage is TRBJ2-5; TRBD1 is a possible D gene (7 bases). V was cut by 3 bases and J by 2 bases, with 16 bases left in between. The CDR3 is made up of 16 amino acids. Germline V gene data show CDR1 as SGHVS and CDR2 as FQNEAQ. Written as DNA, the CDR3 is TGTGCCAGCAGCTTCCCCACCGGGGGACAGCAAGAGACCCAGTACTTC. This codes for CASSFPTGGQQETQYF.

This chain joins TRBV7-2 and TRBJ2-3; D is undetermined. Germline assignment: CDR1 SGHTA and CDR2 FQGNSA. The CDR3 length is 12 residues. Trimming took 1 base from V and 4 from J, leaving 3 bases between them. CDR3 bases: TGTGCCAGCAGCTTAGTGGCAGATACGCAGTATTTT. Translated: CASSLVADTQYF. The full variable domain, with the rest looked up from reference TRBV7-2 and TRBJ2-3, is GAGVSQSPSNKVTEKGKDVELRCDPISGHTALYWYRQSLGQGLEFLIYFQGNSAPDKSGLPSDRFSAERTGGSVSTLTIQRTQQEDSAVYLCASSLVADTQYFGPGTRLTVL.

This rearrangement joins TRBV7-8 to TRBJ1-3, with a possible D match to TRBD1 (5 bases). This CDR3 contains 17 residues. Germline CDR1 SGHVS, CDR2 FQNEAQ. Trimming removed 5 bases at V and 0 bases at J, with 17 bases between. The CDR3 nucleotides read TGTGCCAGCAGCACCCTGGGGGAAGGAGTCTCTGGAAACACCATATATTTT. This encodes CASSTLGEGVSGNTIYF.

This clonotype was counted many times. The chain recombines TRBV29-1 with TRBJ2-3, with 9 bases fitting TRBD1. The germline V gene has CDR1 SQVTM and CDR2 ANQGSEA. V lost 7 bases and J lost 4; bases outside the gene matches: 3. The CDR3 length is 12 residues. The CDR3 region has the DNA TGCAGCGGGGGGGACAGGGCAGATACGCAGTATTTT. Translating gives CSGGDRADTQYF.

This clonotype was seen repeatedly, ten times or more. V and J are TRBV10-2 and TRBJ2-1; D possibly corresponds to TRBD1 (6 bases). The V and J ends lost 3 bases and 3 bases respectively, with 21 bases between them. Germline V gives CDR1 WSHSY, CDR2 SAAADI. The CDR3 covers 18 residues. This CDR3 reads CASSEQLKGGTLYNEQFF. The CDR3 bases are TGCGCCAGCAGTGAACAACTAAAAGGGGGAACCCTCTACAATGAGCAGTTCTTC.

This clonotype was observed a handful of times. This chain links TRBV6-4 with TRBJ1-6; maybe TRBD1 (5 bases). V was trimmed by 6 bases and J by 7 bases, leaving 13 bases between them. The CDR3 sequence is 14 residues long. The germline gives CDR1 MRHNA, CDR2 SNTAGT. The CDR3 loop reads CASSQGALNSPLHF. Here the CDR3 DNA reads TGTGCCAGCAGCCAGGGAGCCCTAAATTCACCCCTCCACTTT.

The chain combines TRBV6-4 with TRBJ2-1, with 7 bases matching TRBD2. CDR1 MRHNA and CDR2 SNTAGT come from the germline V gene. This CDR3 has 14 residues. The J segment lost 9 bases and the V segment lost 6 bases, leaving 11 bases of the junction unmatched. The CDR3 here is CASSPLAERGEQFF. Written as DNA, the CDR3 is TGTGCCAGCAGCCCACTGGCCGAGCGGGGTGAGCAGTTCTTC.

This clonotype was seen only a few times. The J gene is TRBJ2-3, the V gene TRBV30, with a possible D match to TRBD2 (5 bases). Trimming took off 7 bases at V and 3 bases at J, with 23 bases between the two ends. Germline V gene sequence: CDR1 GTSNPN, CDR2 SVGIG (reference sequence). The CDR3 sequence is 16 residues long. In nucleotides, the CDR3 is TGTGCCTATACAACCCCTCCAGCGGACCTAACAGATACGCAGTATTTT. Translation gives CAYTTPPADLTDTQYF.

The gene calls are TRBV7-9 and TRBJ2-1, with D uncertain. Per germline, CDR1 SEHNR and CDR2 FQNEAQ (reference sequence). Trimming removed 4 bases at V and 6 bases at J, with 7 bases between. This CDR3 region has 12 residues. CDR3 DNA sequence: TGTGCCAGCAGCTCCCTCGTCAATGAGCAGTTCTTC. Encoded protein: CASSSLVNEQFF.

There are many counts of this clonotype. CDR3 DNA sequence: TGTGCCAGCAGCCTGTGGACCGACAATGAGCAGTTCTTC. It encodes CASSLWTDNEQFF. This sequence joins TRBV7-8 and TRBJ2-1; D is undetermined. Trimming removed 5 bases from V and 5 bases from J, with 10 bases in between. Germline CDR1 SGHVS, CDR2 FQNEAQ. CDR3 size: 13 residues.

This clonotype was seen ten or more times. V and J are TRBV6-1 and TRBJ1-1; D possibly corresponds to TRBD1 (6 bases). Trimming removed 1 base at V and 7 bases at J, with 13 bases between. This CDR3 has 14 residues. Germline CDR1 MNHNS, CDR2 SASEGT. CDR3 DNA sequence: TGTGCCAGCAGTGAAGTCCAGGGGTGGGATGAAGCTTTCTTT. This encodes CASSEVQGWDEAFF.

This chain links TRBV20-1 with TRBJ2-2; the D gene is possibly TRBD1 (5 bases). In germline, CDR1 is DFQATT, CDR2 SNEGSKA (reference sequence). The CDR3 is made up of 15 amino acids. V was shortened by 3 bases and J by 0 bases, with 11 bases between the two germline ends. The CDR3 DNA reads as TGCAGTGCTAGGGCGGACACCTCGAACACCGGGGAGCTGTTTTTT. Its translation: CSARADTSNTGELFF.

On this clonotype: A much larger clone sits a single nucleotide away, making a read error possible. CDR3: CASSSAGSEGASEQYF. The DNA for the CDR3 is TGTGCCAGCTCATCGGCCGGATCGGAGGGGGCAAGCGAGCAGTACTTC. J is TRBJ2-7 and V is TRBV18, with D tentatively TRBD1 (7 bases). Trimming took off 5 bases at V and 6 bases at J, with 23 bases between the two ends. Germline-derived CDR1 and CDR2 are KGHSH and LQKENI. The CDR3 totals 16 residues.

This clonotype was detected only a few times. V usage is TRBV30 and J usage is TRBJ2-2; TRBD1 matches 7 bases. Germline V CDR1 and CDR2: GTSNPN, SVGIG (reference sequence). This CDR3 has 14 residues. With 5 bases clipped from V and 5 bases from J, the junction kept 8 bases outside the gene matches. CDR3 region: CAWGPGQPTGELFF. CDR3 DNA sequence: TGTGCCTGGGGGCCGGGACAGCCAACCGGGGAGCTGTTTTTT.

This chain links TRBV6-2 or TRBV6-3 with TRBJ1-1, with 7 bases matching TRBD1. The germline gives CDR1 MNHEY, CDR2 SVGEGT. V trimming: 7 bases; J trimming: 2 bases; junction bases outside the gene matches: 4. The CDR3 contains 13 residues. CDR3: CASNTGVNTEAFF. The CDR3 coding sequence is TGTGCCAGCAATACAGGGGTCAACACTGAAGCTTTCTTT.